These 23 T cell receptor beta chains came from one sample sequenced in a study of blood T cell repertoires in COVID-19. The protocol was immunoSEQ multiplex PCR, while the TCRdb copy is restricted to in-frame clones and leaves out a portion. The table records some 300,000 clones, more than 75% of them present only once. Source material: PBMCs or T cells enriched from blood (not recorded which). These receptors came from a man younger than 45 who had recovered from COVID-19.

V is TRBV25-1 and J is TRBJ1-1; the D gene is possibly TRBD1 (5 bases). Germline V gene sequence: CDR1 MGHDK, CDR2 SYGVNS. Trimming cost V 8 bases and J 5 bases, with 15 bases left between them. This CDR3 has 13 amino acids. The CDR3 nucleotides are TGTGCCAGCGAAAGGACTGGGGGGACTGAAGCTTTCTTT. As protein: CASERTGGTEAFF.

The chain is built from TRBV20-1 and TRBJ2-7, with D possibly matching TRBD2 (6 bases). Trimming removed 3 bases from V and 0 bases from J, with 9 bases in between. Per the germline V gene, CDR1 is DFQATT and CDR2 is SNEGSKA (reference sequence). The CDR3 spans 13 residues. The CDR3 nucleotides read TGCAGTGCTAGTCGGACTAACTCCTACGAGCAGTACTTC. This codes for CSASRTNSYEQYF.

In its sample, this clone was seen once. CDR3 region: CASSQPRGYNEQFF. Here the CDR3 DNA reads TGCGCCAGCAGCCAGCCGCGCGGATACAATGAGCAGTTCTTC. This chain uses TRBV4-1 with TRBJ2-1; D gene unclear. In germline, CDR1 is MGHRA, CDR2 YSYEKL. The CDR3 covers 14 residues. Trimming cost V 3 bases and J 4 bases, with 10 bases left between them.

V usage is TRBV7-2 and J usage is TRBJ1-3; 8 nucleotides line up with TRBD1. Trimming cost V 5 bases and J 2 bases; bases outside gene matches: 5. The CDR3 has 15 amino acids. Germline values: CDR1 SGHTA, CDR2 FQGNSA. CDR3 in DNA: TGTGCCAGCAGCACTCAGGGGGCTACTGGAAACACCATATATTTT. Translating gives CASSTQGATGNTIYF.

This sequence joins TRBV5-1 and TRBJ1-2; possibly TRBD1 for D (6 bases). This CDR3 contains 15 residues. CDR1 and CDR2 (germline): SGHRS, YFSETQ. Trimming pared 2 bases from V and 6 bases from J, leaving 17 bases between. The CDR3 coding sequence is TGCGCCAGCAGCTTTAGACAGCCCGACAGGAATGGCTACACCTTC. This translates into CASSFRQPDRNGYTF.

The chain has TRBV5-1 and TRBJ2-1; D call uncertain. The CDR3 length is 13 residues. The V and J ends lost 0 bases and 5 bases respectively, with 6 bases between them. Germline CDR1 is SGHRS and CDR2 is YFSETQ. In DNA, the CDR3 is TGCGCCAGCAGCTTGGCCAGTCACAATGAGCAGTTCTTC. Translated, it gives CASSLASHNEQFF.

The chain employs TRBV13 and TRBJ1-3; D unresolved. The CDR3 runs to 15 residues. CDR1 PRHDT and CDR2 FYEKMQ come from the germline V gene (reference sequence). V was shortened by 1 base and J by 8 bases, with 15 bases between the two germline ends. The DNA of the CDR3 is TGTGCCAGCAGCTTAGAAGGACTGAATAGAGACACCATATATTTT. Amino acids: CASSLEGLNRDTIYF.

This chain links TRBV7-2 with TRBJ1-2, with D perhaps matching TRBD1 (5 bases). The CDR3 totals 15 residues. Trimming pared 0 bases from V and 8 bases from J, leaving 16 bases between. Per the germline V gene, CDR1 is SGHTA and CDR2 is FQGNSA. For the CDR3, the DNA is TGTGCCAGCAGCTTAGCGGTGGGGACTGCTGAAGGCTACACCTTC. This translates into CASSLAVGTAEGYTF.

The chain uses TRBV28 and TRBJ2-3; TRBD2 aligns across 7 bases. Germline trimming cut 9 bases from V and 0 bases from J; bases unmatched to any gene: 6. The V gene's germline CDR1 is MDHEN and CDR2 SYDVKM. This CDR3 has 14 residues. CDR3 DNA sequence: TGTGCCAGTTGGGAGGGGCCTAGCACAGATACGCAGTATTTT. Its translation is CASWEGPSTDTQYF.

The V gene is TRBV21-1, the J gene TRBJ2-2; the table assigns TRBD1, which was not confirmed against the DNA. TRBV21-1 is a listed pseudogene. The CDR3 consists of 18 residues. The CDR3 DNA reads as TGTGCCAGCAGCGAAAGCTGGGGGACAGGGGTTAACACCGGGGAGCTGTTTTTT. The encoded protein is CASSESWGTGVNTGELFF.

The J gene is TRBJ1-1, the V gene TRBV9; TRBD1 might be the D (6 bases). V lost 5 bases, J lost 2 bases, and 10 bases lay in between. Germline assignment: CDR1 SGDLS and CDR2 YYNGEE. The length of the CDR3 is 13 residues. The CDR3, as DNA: TGTGCCAGCAGGGAACAGGGAAACACTGAAGCTTTCTTT. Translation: CASREQGNTEAFF. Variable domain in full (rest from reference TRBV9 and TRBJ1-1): DSGVTQTPKHLITATGQRVTLRCSPRSGDLSVYWYQQSLDQGLQFLIQYYNGEERAKGNILERFSAQQFPDLHSELNLSSLELGDSALYFCASREQGNTEAFFGQGTRLTVV.

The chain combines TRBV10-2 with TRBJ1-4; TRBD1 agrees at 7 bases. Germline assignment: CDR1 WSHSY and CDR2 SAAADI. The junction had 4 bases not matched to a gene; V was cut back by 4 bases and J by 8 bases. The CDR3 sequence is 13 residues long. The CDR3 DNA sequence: TGCGCCAGCAGTGGGATACAGGGGGAAAAACTGTTTTTT. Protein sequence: CASSGIQGEKLFF.

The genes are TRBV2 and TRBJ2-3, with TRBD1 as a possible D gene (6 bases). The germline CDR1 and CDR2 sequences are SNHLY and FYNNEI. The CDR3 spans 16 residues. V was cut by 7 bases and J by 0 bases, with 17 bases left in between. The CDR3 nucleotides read TGTGCCAGCACCAGACAGGCTTTTTCTAGCACAGATACGCAGTATTTT. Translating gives CASTRQAFSSTDTQYF.

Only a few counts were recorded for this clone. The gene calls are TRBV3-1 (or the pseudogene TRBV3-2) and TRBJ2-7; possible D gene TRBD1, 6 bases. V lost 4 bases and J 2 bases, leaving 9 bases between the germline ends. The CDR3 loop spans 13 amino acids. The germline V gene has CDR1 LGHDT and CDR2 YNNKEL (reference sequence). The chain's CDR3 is CASSPRTAYEQYF. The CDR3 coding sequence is TGTGCCAGCAGCCCAAGGACAGCCTACGAGCAGTACTTC.

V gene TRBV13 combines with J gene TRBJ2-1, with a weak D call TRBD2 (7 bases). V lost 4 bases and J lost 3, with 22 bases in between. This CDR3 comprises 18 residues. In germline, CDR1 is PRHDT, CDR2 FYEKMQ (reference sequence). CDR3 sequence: CASSSGRGGPGGYNEQFF. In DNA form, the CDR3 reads TGTGCCAGCAGCTCCGGTAGGGGGGGGCCCGGTGGCTACAATGAGCAGTTCTTC.

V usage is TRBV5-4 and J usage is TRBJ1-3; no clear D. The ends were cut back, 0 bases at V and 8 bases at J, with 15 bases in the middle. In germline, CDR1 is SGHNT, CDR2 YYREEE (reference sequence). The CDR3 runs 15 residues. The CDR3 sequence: CASSLGYHDRDTIYF. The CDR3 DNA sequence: TGTGCCAGCAGCTTGGGATACCACGATCGGGACACCATATATTTT.

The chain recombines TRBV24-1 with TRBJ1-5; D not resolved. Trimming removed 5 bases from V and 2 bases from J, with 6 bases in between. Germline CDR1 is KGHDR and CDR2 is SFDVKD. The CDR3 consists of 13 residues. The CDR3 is CATSVGGNQPQHF. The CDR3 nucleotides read TGTGCCACCAGTGTAGGAGGCAATCAGCCCCAGCATTTT.

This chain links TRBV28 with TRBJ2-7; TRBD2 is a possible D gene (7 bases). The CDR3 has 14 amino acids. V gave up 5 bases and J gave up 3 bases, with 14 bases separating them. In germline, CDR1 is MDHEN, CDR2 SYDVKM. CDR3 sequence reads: CASSGRGAHYEQYF. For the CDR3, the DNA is TGTGCCAGCAGTGGGAGGGGGGCTCACTACGAGCAGTACTTC.

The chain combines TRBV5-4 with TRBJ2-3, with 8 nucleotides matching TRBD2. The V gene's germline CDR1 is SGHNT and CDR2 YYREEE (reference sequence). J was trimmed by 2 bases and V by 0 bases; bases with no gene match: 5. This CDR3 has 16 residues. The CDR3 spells CASSLASGGPTDTQYF. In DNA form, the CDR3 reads TGTGCCAGCAGCTTGGCGAGCGGGGGCCCCACAGATACGCAGTATTTT.

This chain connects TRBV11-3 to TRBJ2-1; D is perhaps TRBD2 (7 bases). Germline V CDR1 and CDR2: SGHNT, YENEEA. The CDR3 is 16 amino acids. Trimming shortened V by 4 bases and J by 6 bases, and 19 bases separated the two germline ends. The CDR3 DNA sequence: TGTGCCAGCAGCTCCAGGGGCGAGCGGGACCCCAATGAGCAGTTCTTC. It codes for CASSSRGERDPNEQFF.

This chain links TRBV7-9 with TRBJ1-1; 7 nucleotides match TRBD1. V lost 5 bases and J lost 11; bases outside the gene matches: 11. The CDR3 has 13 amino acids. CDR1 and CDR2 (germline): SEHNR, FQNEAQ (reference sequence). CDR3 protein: CASSPRTGYRAFF. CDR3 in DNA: TGTGCCAGCAGCCCACGGACAGGATATCGGGCTTTCTTT.

The CDR3 is CASSASGTSGGTDTQYF. The CDR3 nucleotides are TGTGCCAGCAGCGCTTCCGGGACTAGCGGGGGCACAGATACGCAGTATTTT. This chain links TRBV5-4 with TRBJ2-3; 13 bases are a match to TRBD2. Germline V gene lookup returns CDR1 SGHNT and CDR2 YYREEE (reference sequence). The length of the CDR3 is 17 residues. J was trimmed by 1 base and V by 4 bases; bases with no gene match: 6.

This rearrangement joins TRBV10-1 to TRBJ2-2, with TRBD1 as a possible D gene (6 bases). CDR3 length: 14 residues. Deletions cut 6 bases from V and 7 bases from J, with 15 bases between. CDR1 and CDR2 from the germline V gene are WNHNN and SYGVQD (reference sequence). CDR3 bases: TGCGCCAGCAGCGCCGGGACAACAAGCGGGGAGCTGTTTTTT. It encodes CASSAGTTSGELFF.